The next 2 T cell receptor beta chains were all read from a single sample in a study of OX40 agonist ivuxolimab in advanced cancers. The data were produced by immunoSEQ multiplex PCR, yet TCRdb's version contains in-frame clones alone and is incomplete. The data contain about 96,000 clones, 80% to 95% of them singletons. Sequencing was performed on CD4+ or CD8+ T cells sorted from blood, taken in a trial of the OX40 agonist ivuxolimab. The receptors shown here come from an adult with an advanced solid tumor such as melanoma, head and neck, liver or kidney cancer.

CDR3 region: CASSLVGNPGGEAFF. The CDR3 DNA is TGCGCCAGCAGCTTGGTTGGTAACCCGGGGGGTGAAGCTTTCTTT. The chain has TRBV5-1 and TRBJ1-1; tentative D call: TRBD1 (5 bases). The CDR3 sequence is 15 residues long. V lost 0 bases, J lost 7 bases, and 16 bases lay in between. Per the germline V gene, CDR1 is SGHRS and CDR2 is YFSETQ.

This chain uses TRBV28 with TRBJ2-1; TRBD2 matches at 8 bases. CDR1 is MDHEN, CDR2 SYDVKM, per germline. The J segment lost 0 bases and the V segment lost 10 bases, leaving 5 bases of the junction unmatched. This CDR3 has 14 residues. Here the CDR3 reads CATLLAGSYNEQFF. CDR3 in DNA: TGTGCCACCCTTCTAGCGGGCTCCTACAATGAGCAGTTCTTC.